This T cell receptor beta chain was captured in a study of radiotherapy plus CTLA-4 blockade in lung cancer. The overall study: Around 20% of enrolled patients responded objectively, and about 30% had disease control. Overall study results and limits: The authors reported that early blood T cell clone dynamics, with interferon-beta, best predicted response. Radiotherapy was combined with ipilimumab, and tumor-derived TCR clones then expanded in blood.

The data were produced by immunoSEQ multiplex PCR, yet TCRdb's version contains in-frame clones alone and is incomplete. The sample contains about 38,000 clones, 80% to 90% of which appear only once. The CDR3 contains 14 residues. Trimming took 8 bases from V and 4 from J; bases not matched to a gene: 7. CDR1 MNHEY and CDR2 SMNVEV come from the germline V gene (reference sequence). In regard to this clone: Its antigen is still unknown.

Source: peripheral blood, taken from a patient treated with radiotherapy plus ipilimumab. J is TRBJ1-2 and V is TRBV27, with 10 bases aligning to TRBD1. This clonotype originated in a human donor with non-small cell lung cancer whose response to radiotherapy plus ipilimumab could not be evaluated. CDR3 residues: CASGRQGAGYGYTF. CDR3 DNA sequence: TGTGCCAGCGGCCGACAGGGGGCCGGCTATGGCTACACCTTC.